This T cell receptor beta chain was sequenced during a study of T-cell reconstitution after alpha-beta-depleted transplantation in children. About this clonotype: Its antigen is as yet unknown.

The library targeted TCRbeta and was prepared with unique molecular identifiers. TCRdb independently ran MiXCR on the PCR reads; one entry per CDR3 protein. The data show about a million distinct CDR3 sequences, around 30% seen once. General study results and limits: Reportedly, alpha-beta T cells present about two months post-transplant originated from several hundred expanded clones of graft origin. Elevated TCRbeta diversity at day 60 was traced, in some patients, to surviving recipient T cells and thymic progenitors. Newly generated T cells supplied most T-cell counts and diversity one year post-transplant.

V lost 0 bases and J lost 6, with 11 bases in between. Germline-derived CDR1 and CDR2 are DFQATT and SNEGSKA (reference sequence). The CDR3 runs 13 residues. Source: PBMCs, mostly from graft donor cells, taken 360 days after TCRalphabeta/CD19-depleted stem cell transplant. The clonotype comes from a boy in the first two years of life who had a stem cell transplant for SCID, so the T cells may come from the graft donor. J is TRBJ1-1 and V is TRBV20-1; D call uncertain. The CDR3 region is CSARDYREAEAFF. The CDR3 DNA sequence: TGCAGTGCTAGAGATTACCGGGAGGCTGAAGCTTTCTTT.